The rows below give T cell receptor beta chains drawn from one sample of a study of spatial heterogeneity in lung cancer. MiXCR, run by TCRdb on the 5' RACE reads, gives a single entry per CDR3 protein. The sample shows roughly 19,000 distinct CDR3 sequences, about 6% of them seen only once. The source was lung tumor tissue, collected at surgery. The receptors were gathered from a female donor with early-stage non-small cell lung cancer. CDR3s include the opening cysteine and the closing phenylalanine or tryptophan. D genes are given only for firm matches. Clone size is stated in some rows and not others, as once, few, many or a class when expanded.

cdr3_nt cdr3_aa v_call d_call j_call clone_size
TGTGCCAGCAGACTACCAGAGGGGACCGGGGAGCTGTTTTTT CASRLPEGTGELFF TRBV6-6 NA TRBJ2-2 many
TGTGCCAGCAGCCCACGCGGCCAGGCTGGAAACACCATATATTTT CASSPRGQAGNTIYF TRBV7-9 NA TRBJ1-3 many
TGCAGTGCTAGAGAAAGGAGGTATTTCTTC CSARERRYFF TRBV20-1 NA TRBJ2-1 many
TGTGCCAGCAGTGAAAGGCGGGAAGGCGGGGAGCTGTTTTTT CASSERREGGELFF TRBV6-1 NA TRBJ2-2 NA
TGCAGCGTTGACACCCGGAGGGAGACCGGTACAGATACGCAGTATTTT CSVDTRRETGTDTQYF TRBV29-1 NA TRBJ2-3 NA
TGCGCCAGCAGTTCCAGCGGGGGCTACGAGCAGTACTTC CASSSSGGYEQYF TRBV10-1 TRBD2 TRBJ2-7 many
TGTGCCAGCAGTGAATCCCCCCTCGAGACCCAGTACTTC CASSESPLETQYF TRBV25-1 NA TRBJ2-5 many
TGTACCACAAGGGCGGGAGGTGGAGAGACCCAGTACTTC CTTRAGGGETQYF TRBV10-3 TRBD2 TRBJ2-5 many
TGCGCCAGCAGCCTGGACAGAGACTCCTACGAGCAGTACTTC CASSLDRDSYEQYF TRBV10-1 NA TRBJ2-7 many
TGTGCCAGTAAATTAACGGGACTAAGCCCTAATGAGCAGTTCTTC CASKLTGLSPNEQFF TRBV7-3 TRBD2 TRBJ2-1 medium-sized
TGTGCCAGCAGAAAAGGAGTCTCTCAATGGGAGACCCAGTACTTC CASRKGVSQWETQYF TRBV7-8 NA TRBJ2-5 few